This T cell receptor beta chain was observed in a study of T cell responses to AZD1222 COVID-19 vaccine. This clone came up once. The antigen is not known. Data came from immunoSEQ multiplex PCR; TCRdb stores just in-frame clones and leaves some out. The sample lists approximately 200,000 clones, around 93% seen once, with approximately 1% in the top ten. Whole-study findings and limits: Nearly half of spike-specific TCRs reportedly go after variant regions that carry no mutations. The study sampled repertoires only after the peak T cell response. Donors, mostly white British, included more females; clonal diversity was possibly underestimated.

There are 15 residues in the CDR3. Trimming at V came to 6 bases and at J to 7 bases, leaving 9 bases not matched to a gene. Germline assignment: CDR1 MNHEY and CDR2 SMNVEV (reference sequence). This material consisted of peripheral blood, taken 28 days after the second AZD1222 dose. The clonotype originates from an adult who received the AZD1222 COVID-19 vaccine. The chain employs TRBV27 and TRBJ1-5; 10 nucleotides align to TRBD1. CDR3 coding DNA: TGTGCCAGCAGAAATAGACAGGGGGCGGGCCAGCCCCAGCATTTT. This gives the protein CASRNRQGAGQPQHF.